A single sample gave rise to the 20 T cell receptor beta chains below, sequenced in a study of cytomegalovirus exposure and HLA in healthy donors. Use of 60 Vbeta and 13 Jbeta primers characterized the PCR. Here immunoSEQ multiplex PCR was the method, and the copy in TCRdb shows in-frame clones only, minus some. The repertoire has around 150,000 clones, about 80% of them found once; the top ten carry 1.4% to 1.5%. Sequenced input: PBMCs. The receptors stem from a man in his thirties or forties in good health and CMV-seropositive.

The J gene is TRBJ1-2, the V gene TRBV6-1; TRBD1 is a possible D gene (5 bases). Germline V lookup: CDR1 MNHNS, CDR2 SASEGT. The CDR3 contains 15 residues. With 0 bases removed from V and 8 bases from J, the gap between germline ends came to 16 bases. Here the CDR3 DNA reads TGTGCCAGCAGTGAAGCGCTTCAGGGCAGGTTGGGCTACACCTTC. Its translation is CASSEALQGRLGYTF.

The chain couples TRBV28 to TRBJ2-2; 7 bases map to TRBD2. This CDR3 comprises 14 residues. Per the germline V gene, CDR1 is MDHEN and CDR2 is SYDVKM. V was clipped by 7 bases and J by 1 base; unmatched bases: 3. CDR3 residues: CASKTGGNTGELFF. For the CDR3, the DNA is TGTGCCAGCAAGACGGGGGGGAACACCGGGGAGCTGTTTTTT.

The chain couples TRBV5-5 to TRBJ1-5; 7 nucleotides line up with TRBD1. CDR1 SGHKS and CDR2 YYEKEE come from the germline V gene (reference sequence). This CDR3 comprises 16 residues. Losses at the gene ends were 4 bases for V and 6 bases for J; bases not matched to a gene: 13. The CDR3: CASSGDSPIGRQPQHF. CDR3 nucleotide sequence: TGTGCCAGCAGCGGGGACAGCCCGATAGGGCGTCAGCCCCAGCATTTT.

The chain is built from TRBV9 and TRBJ2-5; 8 bases are a match to TRBD1. V dropped 3 bases and J dropped 4; count of bases not matched to a gene: 8. The CDR3 contains 15 residues. CDR1 and CDR2 from the germline V gene are SGDLS and YYNGEE. The CDR3 is CASSGGQGEGETQYF. DNA of the CDR3: TGTGCCAGCAGCGGAGGACAGGGTGAGGGAGAGACCCAGTACTTC. The full variable domain, its missing parts supplied by reference TRBV9 and TRBJ2-5, is DSGVTQTPKHLITATGQRVTLRCSPRSGDLSVYWYQQSLDQGLQFLIQYYNGEERAKGNILERFSAQQFPDLHSELNLSSLELGDSALYFCASSGGQGEGETQYFGPGTRLLVL.

The chain joins TRBV27 to TRBJ2-7; a possible D gene is TRBD2 (6 bases). Trimming took off 0 bases at V and 6 bases at J, with 15 bases between the two ends. The CDR3 has 15 amino acids. Germline CDR1 MNHEY, CDR2 SMNVEV (reference sequence). In DNA, the CDR3 is TGTGCCAGCAGTTTATCAGCGGGCGCTCACGGCGAGCAGTACTTC. Residues: CASSLSAGAHGEQYF.

This clone was observed a few times. V usage is TRBV10-2 and J usage is TRBJ2-5; D is perhaps TRBD1 (6 bases). The end of the DNA fits TRBJ2-7 better, so the J call may be wrong. The germline V gene has CDR1 WSHSY and CDR2 SAAADI. This CDR3 contains 13 residues. CDR3 amino acids: CASRSGTNYEQYF. CDR3 DNA: TGCGCCAGCAGATCCGGGACAAACTACGAGCAGTACTTC.

The DNA of the CDR3 is TGTGCCAGCAGCGCCGACAGTAACACTGAAGCTTTCTTT. Translated, it gives CASSADSNTEAFF. This chain uses TRBV7-6 with TRBJ1-1; a weak D match, TRBD1 (5 bases). Germline-derived CDR1 and CDR2 are SGHVS and FNYEAQ. CDR3 length: 13 amino acids. V lost 5 bases and J lost 2, with 9 bases in between. Full variable domain (remainder filled in from reference TRBV7-6 and TRBJ1-1): GAGVSQSPRYKVTKRGQDVALRCDPISGHVSLYWYRQALGQGPEFLTYFNYEAQQDKSGLPNDRFSAERPEGSISTLTIQRTEQRDSAMYRCASSADSNTEAFFGQGTRLTVV.

The chain combines TRBV6-1 with TRBJ1-3; 7 bases are shared with TRBD1. Germline V gene data show CDR1 as MNHNS and CDR2 as SASEGT. J lost 0 bases, V lost 4 bases, and 9 bases had no gene match. The CDR3 is 17 residues long. This CDR3 reads CASSAPGQRSSGNTIYF. In nucleotides, the CDR3 is TGTGCCAGCAGTGCTCCGGGACAGAGGAGCTCTGGAAACACCATATATTTT.

This chain uses TRBV10-1 with TRBJ2-7; D is uncertain. The V end was cut by 4 bases, the J end by 3 bases, with 7 bases between. The CDR3 runs 12 residues. Germline CDR1 is WNHNN and CDR2 is SYGVQD (reference sequence). The CDR3 DNA is TGCGCCAGCAGTGCAGGCAGCTACGAGCAGTACTTC. It codes for CASSAGSYEQYF.

The chain joins TRBV29-1 to TRBJ1-2; 9 bases fit TRBD1. The junction had 0 bases not matched to a gene; V was cut back by 1 base and J by 0 bases. CDR3 size: 14 residues. CDR1 SQVTM and CDR2 ANQGSEA come from the germline V gene. The CDR3 loop is CSVEGQGANYGYTF. In DNA, the CDR3 is TGCAGCGTTGAAGGACAGGGGGCTAACTATGGCTACACCTTC.

A few counts support this clone. The chain links TRBV5-6 to TRBJ2-7; 9 bases align to TRBD1. After removal of 3 bases from V and 2 bases from J, the junction contained 6 bases not matched to a gene. The CDR3 loop spans 15 amino acids. CDR1 is SGHDT, CDR2 YYEEEE, per germline. The CDR3 protein is CASSSDRGGPYEQYF. For the CDR3, the DNA is TGTGCCAGCAGCTCGGACAGGGGAGGTCCCTACGAGCAGTACTTC.

The chain carries TRBV19 and TRBJ2-3; D gene uncertain. Germline CDR1 is LNHDA and CDR2 is SQIVND (reference sequence). This CDR3 region has 12 residues. V was pared by 5 bases and J by 0 bases, with 3 bases between. The CDR3 loop is CASSPSTDTQYF. Written as DNA, the CDR3 is TGTGCCAGTAGTCCTAGCACAGATACGCAGTATTTT.

This clone came up a few times. This rearrangement joins TRBV5-6 to TRBJ1-2; TRBD1 agrees at 7 bases. This CDR3 spans 14 amino acids. The junction had 3 bases not matched to a gene; V was cut back by 0 bases and J by 4 bases. The germline CDR1 and CDR2 sequences are SGHDT and YYEEEE. CDR3 amino acids: CASSLVGQAYGYTF. The CDR3 nucleotides read TGTGCCAGCAGCTTGGTAGGACAGGCCTATGGCTACACCTTC.

J is TRBJ2-1 and V is TRBV5-5; 7 bases are a match to TRBD2. CDR1 SGHKS and CDR2 YYEKEE come from the germline V gene (reference sequence). The V and J ends lost 1 base and 9 bases, in that order; junction bases with no gene match: 19. The length of the CDR3 is 18 residues. The CDR3 sequence is CASSLLAGETPQSAEQFF. CDR3 in DNA: TGTGCCAGCAGCTTGTTGGCGGGAGAGACCCCCCAGAGCGCTGAGCAGTTCTTC.

The rearrangement links TRBV7-9 to TRBJ2-5, with 9 bases matching TRBD2. The J call could be wrong; TRBJ2-7 is a better fit for the DNA end. The CDR3 runs to 13 residues. Germline CDR1 is SEHNR and CDR2 is FQNEAQ (reference sequence). The CDR3 spells CASRGGAGYEQYF. DNA for the CDR3: TGTGCCAGCCGCGGGGGGGCAGGCTACGAGCAGTACTTC.

The chain uses TRBV2 and TRBJ2-7, with a weak D call TRBD1 (6 bases). Trimming removed 4 bases at V and 3 bases at J, with 13 bases between. This CDR3 spans 14 amino acids. Germline CDR1 reads SNHLY; CDR2 reads FYNNEI. The CDR3 DNA is TGTGCCAGCAGTGCGAGGGGGTCCCTCTACGAGCAGTACTTC. Its protein product is CASSARGSLYEQYF.

This clone was seen a single time. The chain combines TRBV19 with TRBJ2-7; D is ambiguous. The CDR3 sequence is 9 residues long. Per germline, CDR1 LNHDA and CDR2 SQIVND (reference sequence). V dropped 10 bases and J dropped 4 bases, with 5 bases sitting between them. CDR3 residues: CATLYEQYF. DNA for the CDR3: TGTGCCACCCTTTACGAGCAGTACTTC.

The chain has TRBV5-1 and TRBJ2-1; 12 bases match TRBD2. CDR3 length equals 16 residues. CDR1 and CDR2 from the germline V gene are SGHRS and YFSETQ. J gave up 14 bases and V 4 bases, and 16 bases lay outside the gene matches. The CDR3 sequence is CASSAPGTSGRLGEFF. DNA of the CDR3: TGCGCCAGCAGCGCCCCCGGGACTAGCGGGCGGCTGGGAGAGTTCTTC.

The rearrangement links TRBV28 to TRBJ2-5; a weak D match, TRBD2 (5 bases). CDR3 length: 14 amino acids. The germline V gene encodes CDR1 MDHEN and CDR2 SYDVKM. V dropped 2 bases and J dropped 6 bases, with 13 bases sitting between them. The CDR3 sequence: CASSLAGSRKTQYF. CDR3 DNA: TGTGCCAGCAGTTTAGCGGGTTCCAGGAAGACCCAGTACTTC.

The DNA for the CDR3 is TGTGCCAGCCTCACCGGCGGGGACAATGAGCAGTTCTTC. Translating it yields CASLTGGDNEQFF. The rearrangement links TRBV18 to TRBJ2-1, with D possibly matching TRBD2 (6 bases). V was cut by 8 bases and J by 5 bases, with 13 bases left in between. The CDR3 is made up of 13 amino acids. Germline V gene sequence: CDR1 KGHSH, CDR2 LQKENI.